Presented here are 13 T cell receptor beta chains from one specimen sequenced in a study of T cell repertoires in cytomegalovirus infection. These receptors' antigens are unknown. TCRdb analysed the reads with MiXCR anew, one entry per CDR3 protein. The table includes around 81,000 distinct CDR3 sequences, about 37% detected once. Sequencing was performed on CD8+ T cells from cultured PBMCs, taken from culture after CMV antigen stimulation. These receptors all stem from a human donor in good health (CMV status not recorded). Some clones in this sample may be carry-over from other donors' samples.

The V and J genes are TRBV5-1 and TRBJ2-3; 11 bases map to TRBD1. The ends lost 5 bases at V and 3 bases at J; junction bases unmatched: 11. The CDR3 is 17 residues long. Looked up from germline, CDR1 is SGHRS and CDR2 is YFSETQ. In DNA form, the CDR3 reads TGCGCCAGCAGGACAGGACAGGGGGCGCTTACGACAGATACGCAGTATTTT. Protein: CASRTGQGALTTDTQYF.

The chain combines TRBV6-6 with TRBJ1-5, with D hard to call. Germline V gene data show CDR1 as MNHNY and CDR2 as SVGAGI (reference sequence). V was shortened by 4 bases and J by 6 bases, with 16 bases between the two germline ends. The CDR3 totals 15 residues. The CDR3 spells CASSWLAEPGQPQHF. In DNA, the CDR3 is TGTGCCAGCAGTTGGTTGGCAGAACCCGGTCAGCCCCAGCATTTT.

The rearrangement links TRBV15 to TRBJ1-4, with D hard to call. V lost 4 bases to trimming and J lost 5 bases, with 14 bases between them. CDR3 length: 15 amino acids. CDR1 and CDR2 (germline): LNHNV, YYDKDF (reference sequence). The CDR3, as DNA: TGTGCCACCAGCAACCTCCGGGCCATGAATGAAAAACTGTTTTTT. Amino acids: CATSNLRAMNEKLFF.

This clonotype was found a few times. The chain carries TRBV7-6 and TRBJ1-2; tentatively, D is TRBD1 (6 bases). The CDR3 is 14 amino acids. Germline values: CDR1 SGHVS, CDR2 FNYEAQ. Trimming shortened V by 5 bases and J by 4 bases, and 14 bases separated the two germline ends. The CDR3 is CASSEGGEGYGYTF. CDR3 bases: TGTGCCAGCAGCGAGGGGGGGGAAGGCTATGGCTACACCTTC.

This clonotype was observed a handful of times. In DNA form, the CDR3 reads TGTGCCAGCAGTTTAACCGCGGGCGCTGAAGCTTTCTTT. Translating gives CASSLTAGAEAFF. V usage is TRBV27 and J usage is TRBJ1-1; D unclear. The germline V gene encodes CDR1 MNHEY and CDR2 SMNVEV (reference sequence). The germline V and J ends were trimmed by 2 bases and 6 bases, with 10 bases remaining between them. This CDR3 region has 13 residues.

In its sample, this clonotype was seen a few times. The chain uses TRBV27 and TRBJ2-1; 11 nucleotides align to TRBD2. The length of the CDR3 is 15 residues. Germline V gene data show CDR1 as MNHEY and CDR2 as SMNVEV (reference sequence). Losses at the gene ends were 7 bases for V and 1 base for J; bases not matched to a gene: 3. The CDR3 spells CASTLAGGSYNEQFF. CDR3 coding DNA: TGTGCCAGCACCCTAGCGGGGGGATCCTACAATGAGCAGTTCTTC.

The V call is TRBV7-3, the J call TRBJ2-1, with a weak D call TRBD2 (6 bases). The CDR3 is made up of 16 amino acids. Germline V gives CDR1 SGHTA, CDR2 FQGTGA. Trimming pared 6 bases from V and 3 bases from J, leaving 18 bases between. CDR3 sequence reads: CASSWGVADNYNEQFF. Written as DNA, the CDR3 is TGTGCCAGCAGTTGGGGGGTAGCGGACAACTACAATGAGCAGTTCTTC.

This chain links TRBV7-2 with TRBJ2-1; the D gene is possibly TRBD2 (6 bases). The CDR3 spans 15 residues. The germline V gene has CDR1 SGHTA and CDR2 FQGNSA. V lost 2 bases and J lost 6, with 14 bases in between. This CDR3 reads CASSLPSMGGNEQFF. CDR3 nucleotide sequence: TGTGCCAGCAGCTTACCCTCTATGGGGGGCAATGAGCAGTTCTTC.

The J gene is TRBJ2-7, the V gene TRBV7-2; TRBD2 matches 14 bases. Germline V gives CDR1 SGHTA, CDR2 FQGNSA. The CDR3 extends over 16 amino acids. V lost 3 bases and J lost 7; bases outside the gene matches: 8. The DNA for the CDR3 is TGTGCCAGCAGCTTGGTGACTAGCGGGGGGGATTTGGAGCAGTACTTC. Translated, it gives CASSLVTSGGDLEQYF.

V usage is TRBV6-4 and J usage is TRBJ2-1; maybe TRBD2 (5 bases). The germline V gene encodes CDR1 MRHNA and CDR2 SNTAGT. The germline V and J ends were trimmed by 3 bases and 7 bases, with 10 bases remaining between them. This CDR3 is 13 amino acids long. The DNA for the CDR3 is TGTGCCAGCAGTGATACGGCGGGTAATGAGCAGTTCTTC. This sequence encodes CASSDTAGNEQFF.

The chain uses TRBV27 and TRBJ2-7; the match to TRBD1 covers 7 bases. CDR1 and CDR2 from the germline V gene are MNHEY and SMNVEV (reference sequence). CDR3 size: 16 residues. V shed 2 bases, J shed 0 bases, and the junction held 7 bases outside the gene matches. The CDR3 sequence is CASSLTGTDSSYEQYF. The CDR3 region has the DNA TGTGCCAGCAGTTTAACGGGGACAGATAGCTCCTACGAGCAGTACTTC.

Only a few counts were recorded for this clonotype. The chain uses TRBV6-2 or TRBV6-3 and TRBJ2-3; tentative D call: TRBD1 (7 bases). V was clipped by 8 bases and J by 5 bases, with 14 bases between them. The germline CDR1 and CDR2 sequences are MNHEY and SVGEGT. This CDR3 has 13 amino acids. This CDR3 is CASDRRGRDTQYF. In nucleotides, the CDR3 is TGTGCCAGCGATCGGAGGGGGCGAGATACGCAGTATTTT.

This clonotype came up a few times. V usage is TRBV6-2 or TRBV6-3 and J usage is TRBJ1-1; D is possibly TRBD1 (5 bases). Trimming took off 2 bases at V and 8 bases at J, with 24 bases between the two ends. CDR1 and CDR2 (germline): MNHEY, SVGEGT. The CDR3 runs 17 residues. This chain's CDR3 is CASSYPEYSGRAAEAFF. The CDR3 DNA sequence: TGTGCCAGCAGTTACCCGGAATATTCAGGGCGGGCGGCGGAAGCTTTCTTT.